The sequence of this T cell receptor (beta chain) was determined in a study of blood T cell repertoires in COVID-19 (TCRdb year 2020). Background for the entire study: Samples covering the acute and convalescent phases of COVID-19 were provided by collaborators in the United States, Italy and Spain. The material from the prospective study consisted of cDNA or gDNA derived from T cells, B-cell-depleted T cells, or PBMCs. Deeply sampled blood TCRbeta repertoires from subjects exposed to, actively infected with, or recovered from COVID-19 were included in the dataset. The repertoires were made available in a free public database intended to serve as a resource for research on the immune response to SARS-CoV-2. Samples were obtained from the ongoing ImmuneRACE study (first 160 participants) and from 1,000 to 1,500 subjects provided by 6 global collaborators. Sample metadata almost always included a de-identified subject ID, COVID-19 status, age in years and sex. HLA class I and class II types, where available, came from metadata supplied by the sample provider rather than from assay-based typing.

V loses 4 bases of germline sequence and J loses 7 bases, and the interval between the two ends is 13 bases. CDR1 and CDR2 are read off the germline V gene (reference sequence) as LGHDT and YNNKEL. Spanning cysteine to phenylalanine, the CDR3 consists of 14 amino acids. Just CDR3 DNA is preserved here, 42 bases in frame from base 1. Results the study describes overall, beyond this receptor: How much clinical and demographic metadata was included differed by source and by participant, and the metadata was provided uncurated.

Points on this clone: The antigen it binds to is not known. Base qualities are not recorded, but no much larger clone differs from it by a single base.

Participants in the prospective study were enrolled through a virtual design, were aged roughly 18 to 100 years, and lived in 24 United States geographic areas. To assign participants to cohorts, the prospective study relied on clinical history that participants themselves reported in a screening survey and a study questionnaire. ImmuneRACE Cohort 3 recovered participants were defined by two consecutive negative NP/OP PCR tests, healthcare professional clearance, or symptom resolution. In the prospective study, whole blood, serum and a nasopharyngeal or oropharyngeal swab were collected from each participant by mobile phlebotomists. Participants in the prospective study had the option to provide additional blood draws and questionnaires over a roughly 2-month period. Before DNA extraction, blood samples from the prospective study were shipped at room temperature or frozen. TCRbeta CDR3 regions were amplified from genomic DNA using the immunoSEQ Assay, a bias-controlled multiplex PCR. The study's processing was this. Within the assay, amplification of reference gene primers was used to estimate how many nucleated cells each sample contained. To quantify the absolute abundance of each unique TCRbeta CDR3 rearrangement, sequence reads were collapsed and filtered. For each sample, productive Simpson clonality was calculated as the square root of Simpson's diversity index over productive rearrangements. The source is immuneACCESS, and TCRdb retained only in-frame sequences with V and J called. Part of the clones is not carried over; for the studies checked, unresolved V genes explain less than half of this, and the remainder is unexplained. The V and J calls and clone size were taken over from that table, and D and trimming were inferred from the DNA. This sample holds approximately 450,000 clones; 80% to 90% were observed only once. Around 1.1% of the sample comes from the top ten.

The sequence derives from a man between 25 and 39 years old who had recovered from COVID-19. The chain is assembled from TRBV3-1 (or the pseudogene TRBV3-2) and TRBJ1-4, and possibly TRBD1, on 6 matching bases. Sequenced input: PBMCs or T cells enriched from blood (not recorded which). CDR3 loop: CASSLRTAAEKLFF. DNA sequence: TGTGCCAGCAGCCTCCGGACAGCAGCTGAAAAACTGTTTTTT.